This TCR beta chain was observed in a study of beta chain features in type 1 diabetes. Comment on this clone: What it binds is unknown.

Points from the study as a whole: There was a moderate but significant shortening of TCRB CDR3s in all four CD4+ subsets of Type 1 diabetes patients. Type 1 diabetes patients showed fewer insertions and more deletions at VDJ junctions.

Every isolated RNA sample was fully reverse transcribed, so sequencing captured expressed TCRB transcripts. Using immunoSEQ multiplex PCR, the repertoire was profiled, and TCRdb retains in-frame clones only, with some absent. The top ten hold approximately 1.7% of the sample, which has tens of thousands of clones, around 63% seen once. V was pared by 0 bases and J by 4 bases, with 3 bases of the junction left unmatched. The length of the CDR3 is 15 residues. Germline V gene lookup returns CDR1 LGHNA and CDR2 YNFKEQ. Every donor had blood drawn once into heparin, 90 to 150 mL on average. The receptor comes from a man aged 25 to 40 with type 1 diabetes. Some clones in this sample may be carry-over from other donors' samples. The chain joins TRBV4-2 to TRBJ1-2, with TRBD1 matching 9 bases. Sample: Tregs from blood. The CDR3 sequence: CASSQERGQGYGYTF. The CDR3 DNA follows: TGTGCCAGCAGCCAAGAAAGGGGACAGGGCTATGGCTACACCTTC.